This T cell receptor beta chain was recorded in a study of cytotoxic CD8 clonotypes in ibrutinib-treated CLL. A note on this clone: The target antigen is unknown.

Study-level findings and limits: Investigators sampled sustained-remission and progressing patients at differing times. The study found clonality rose at ibrutinib response, then fell toward baseline at progression.

Profiling relied on immunoSEQ multiplex PCR, and the TCRdb table lists in-frame clones only, not all of them. This table has about 50,000 clones, 45% to 60% appearing once. The CDR3 is made up of 14 amino acids. Trimming pared 4 bases from V and 1 base from J, leaving 11 bases between. Germline CDR1 SGHRS, CDR2 YFSETQ. The clonotype comes from a human donor with chronic lymphocytic leukemia. The chain employs TRBV5-1 and TRBJ2-5; D is possibly TRBD1 (5 bases). The sequenced sample was PBMCs, obtained after 24 months of ibrutinib treatment. As DNA, the CDR3 is TGCGCCAGCAGCGACGACAGATCCCAAGAGACCCAGTACTTC. This codes for CASSDDRSQETQYF.